The next 5 T cell receptor beta chains were all read from a single sample in a study of cytomegalovirus exposure and HLA in healthy donors. Clones were read by immunoSEQ multiplex PCR, and TCRdb kept only the in-frame ones, dropping some. The repertoire holds about 110,000 clones, with around 95% as singletons. Material for sequencing was PBMCs. These receptors were taken from a woman aged 18 to 35 in good health and CMV-seronegative.

The CDR3 nucleotides read TGTGCCAGCAGTTTATTACTGGCGGGGGGGGCCTACGAGCAGTACTTC. This sequence encodes CASSLLLAGGAYEQYF. The gene calls are TRBV28 and TRBJ2-7; 9 bases are a match to TRBD2. The V gene's germline CDR1 is MDHEN and CDR2 SYDVKM. The CDR3 covers 16 residues. Trimming removed 1 base from V and 2 bases from J; junction bases left unmatched: 6.

The chain couples TRBV6-5 to TRBJ2-1; 10 bases map to TRBD1. Germline V gene lookup returns CDR1 MNHEY and CDR2 SVGAGI. V was clipped by 5 bases and J by 1 base; unmatched bases: 2. CDR3 size: 15 residues. In nucleotides, the CDR3 is TGTGCCAGCAGTCCGGGACAGGGGTCCTACAATGAGCAGTTCTTC. This codes for CASSPGQGSYNEQFF.

V and J are TRBV2 and TRBJ2-1; tentatively, D is TRBD1 (5 bases). The V gene's germline CDR1 is SNHLY and CDR2 FYNNEI. The CDR3 has 15 residues. The ends were cut back, 5 bases at V and 2 bases at J, with 13 bases in the middle. In nucleotides, the CDR3 is TGTGCCAGCAGTTCAACCAGGGTACCCTACAATGAGCAGTTCTTC. Its protein is CASSSTRVPYNEQFF.

The rearrangement uses TRBV6-5 and TRBJ1-2; 10 bases line up with TRBD1. CDR1 and CDR2 from the germline V gene are MNHEY and SVGAGI. V gave up 6 bases and J gave up 3 bases; unmatched junction bases: 7. The CDR3 is 15 residues long. The CDR3 DNA reads as TGTGCCAGCAGACACAGACAGGGGGCTGACTATGGCTACACCTTC. This encodes CASRHRQGADYGYTF.

The chain links TRBV5-6 to TRBJ1-3, with 7 nucleotides matching TRBD1. This CDR3 has 14 residues. J was trimmed by 2 bases and V by 5 bases; bases with no gene match: 4. Germline V gives CDR1 SGHDT, CDR2 YYEEEE. CDR3 loop: CASSSTGTGNTIYF. The CDR3 DNA reads as TGTGCCAGCAGTTCGACAGGGACTGGAAACACCATATATTTT. Full variable domain (missing parts from reference TRBV5-6 and TRBJ1-3): DAGVTQSPTHLIKTRGQQVTLRCSPKSGHDTVSWYQQALGQGPQFIFQYYEEEERQRGNFPDRFSGHQFPNYSSELNVNALLLGDSALYLCASSSTGTGNTIYFGEGSWLTVV.